This entry lists 2 T cell receptor beta chains sequenced from one sample in a study of beta chain features in type 1 diabetes. Since all of the isolated RNA was reverse transcribed, expressed TCRB transcripts were what got sequenced. The repertoire was sequenced with immunoSEQ multiplex PCR; TCRdb's copy has only in-frame clones and lacks some. The table records more than 350,000 clones, about an eighth of them present only once. The sample consisted of naive CD4+ T cells from blood. These receptor sequences come from a woman younger than 30 in good health.

This clone was observed a few times. This chain connects TRBV7-9 to TRBJ1-1; D call uncertain. CDR3 size: 13 residues. The V and J ends lost 7 bases and 1 base respectively, with 10 bases between them. CDR1 is SEHNR and CDR2 is FQNEAQ in the germline V gene (reference sequence). The CDR3 DNA follows: TGTGCCAGCAATAGCGACCGGAACACTGAAGCTTTCTTT. This gives the protein CASNSDRNTEAFF. Full variable domain (missing parts from reference TRBV7-9 and TRBJ1-1): DTGVSQNPRHKITKRGQNVTFRCDPISEHNRLYWYRQTLGQGPEFLTYFQNEAQLEKSRLLSDRFSAERPKGSFSTLEIQRTEQGDSAMYLCASNSDRNTEAFFGQGTRLTVV.

This clone was recorded a few times. The chain carries TRBV5-4 and TRBJ2-5, with D perhaps TRBD1 (6 bases). The CDR3 is 14 residues long. Germline V gene sequence: CDR1 SGHNT, CDR2 YYREEE (reference sequence). V was cut by 1 base and J by 4 bases, with 11 bases left in between. The CDR3 bases are TGTGCCAGCAGCTTGCAGGGGTCTGGAGAGACCCAGTACTTC. This encodes CASSLQGSGETQYF.